This entry lists 17 T cell receptor beta chains sequenced from one sample in a study of naive and memory T cell subsets. The beta constant-region primer was an equimolar mix of two oligonucleotides covering TRBC1 and TRBC2. TCRdb re-analysed the UMI-ligation and nested PCR reads in MiXCR, keeping a single row per CDR3 protein. The sample lists 84,000 or so distinct CDR3 sequences, over 7% occurring once. Sequenced sample: central memory CD4+ T cells from blood. These receptors were taken from a human donor in good health.

This clonotype appeared a few times. The rearrangement uses TRBV7-9 and TRBJ2-2, with D unclear. The CDR3 is made up of 14 amino acids. Between the trimmed V and J ends, which lost 3 bases and 6 bases, there was a span of 11 bases. Germline values: CDR1 SEHNR, CDR2 FQNEAQ (reference sequence). The CDR3 here is CASSFASGAGELFF. The DNA of the CDR3 is TGTGCCAGCAGCTTTGCGTCAGGTGCCGGGGAGCTGTTTTTT.

This clonotype was observed at least ten times. This chain uses TRBV24-1 with TRBJ2-7; 7 bases map to TRBD1. The CDR3 spans 13 residues. CDR1 KGHDR and CDR2 SFDVKD come from the germline V gene. V shed 5 bases and J 3 bases; nucleotides not matched to a gene: 3. The CDR3 here is CATSAGTDYEQYF. CDR3 in DNA: TGTGCCACCAGTGCCGGGACAGACTACGAGCAGTACTTC.

V gene TRBV20-1 combines with J gene TRBJ2-7; D perhaps matches TRBD1 (5 bases). Germline CDR1 is DFQATT and CDR2 is SNEGSKA (reference sequence). The ends were cut back, 4 bases at V and 3 bases at J, with 10 bases in the middle. CDR3 length: 12 residues. CDR3 sequence (DNA): TGCAGTGCTAAAGACAGATTCTACGAGCAGTACTTC. Amino acid sequence: CSAKDRFYEQYF.

This clonotype was detected ten times or more. The rearrangement links TRBV6-1 to TRBJ2-7; D unclear. The ends were cut back, 6 bases at V and 3 bases at J, with 15 bases in the middle. Per the germline V gene, CDR1 is MNHNS and CDR2 is SASEGT. The CDR3 runs to 14 residues. The CDR3 DNA is TGTGCCAGCAGATATGGACCCCCAGACTACGAGCAGTACTTC. Its protein product is CASRYGPPDYEQYF.

This clonotype was picked up many times. J is TRBJ1-2 and V is TRBV28; D is possibly TRBD1 (6 bases). The CDR3 sequence is 13 residues long. Deletions cut 8 bases from V and 2 bases from J, with 12 bases between. Germline V gene data show CDR1 as MDHEN and CDR2 as SYDVKM. Here the CDR3 reads CASDTGLNYGYTF. The CDR3 bases are TGTGCCAGCGATACAGGGCTGAACTATGGCTACACCTTC.

The V and J genes are TRBV2 and TRBJ1-2, with D perhaps TRBD1 (6 bases). Trimming removed 4 bases at V and 2 bases at J, with 11 bases between. CDR3 length: 14 amino acids. Germline V CDR1 and CDR2: SNHLY, FYNNEI. Here the CDR3 DNA reads TGTGCCAGCAGTGTAACAGGGACCAACTATGGCTACACCTTC. Its translation is CASSVTGTNYGYTF.

The DNA for the CDR3 is TGCAGTGCTCCACAGACGGGTCTGGCTGAAAAACTGTTTTTT. It encodes CSAPQTGLAEKLFF. The chain links TRBV20-1 to TRBJ1-4; D ambiguous. The CDR3 is 14 amino acids. The germline V and J ends were trimmed by 5 bases and 7 bases, with 17 bases remaining between them. The germline V gene encodes CDR1 DFQATT and CDR2 SNEGSKA (reference sequence).

This clonotype was found many times. The gene calls are TRBV5-1 and TRBJ1-6; D remains unclear. V dropped 0 bases and J dropped 7 bases, with 8 bases sitting between them. The CDR3 length is 14 residues. Germline CDR1 SGHRS, CDR2 YFSETQ. In DNA form, the CDR3 reads TGCGCCAGCAGCTTGGGACGGACGAATTCACCCCTCCACTTT. Translation gives CASSLGRTNSPLHF.

This clonotype was counted many times. V usage is TRBV29-1 and J usage is TRBJ2-7, with 8 bases matching TRBD1. V lost 7 bases and J lost 4; bases outside the gene matches: 6. The CDR3 spans 12 residues. Germline V gene data show CDR1 as SQVTM and CDR2 as ANQGSEA. Here the CDR3 reads CSGQGAGYEQYF. CDR3 bases: TGCAGCGGGCAGGGGGCGGGATACGAGCAGTACTTC.

This clonotype was recorded many times. The chain is built from TRBV29-1 and TRBJ1-1; no definite D call. Germline V gene data show CDR1 as SQVTM and CDR2 as ANQGSEA. This CDR3 has 11 amino acids. Trimming removed 4 bases from V and 4 bases from J, with 7 bases in between. Here the CDR3 reads CSVGYSTEAFF. The CDR3, as DNA: TGCAGCGTTGGGTACAGCACTGAAGCTTTCTTT.

The genes are TRBV7-2 and TRBJ2-5, with 9 bases fitting TRBD2. Germline values: CDR1 SGHTA, CDR2 FQGNSA. CDR3 size: 19 residues. J gave up 3 bases and V 3 bases, and 17 bases lay outside the gene matches. CDR3 bases: TGTGCCAGCAGCTTCTTGCCGTTTAGCGGGAGTCCGCTGGAAGAGACCCAGTACTTC. Its protein product is CASSFLPFSGSPLEETQYF.

This clonotype was seen ten or more times. The CDR3 region is CASSHGDGDRDNEAFF. The CDR3 DNA is TGTGCCAGCAGCCACGGAGATGGGGACAGGGATAATGAAGCTTTCTTT. The chain is built from TRBV4-2 and TRBJ1-1, with 9 bases identical to TRBD1. This CDR3 is built from 16 residues. Per the germline V gene, CDR1 is LGHNA and CDR2 is YNFKEQ. After removal of 3 bases from V and 7 bases from J, the junction contained 12 bases not matched to a gene.

This clonotype was detected a few times. The rearrangement joins TRBV29-1 to TRBJ1-4, with D perhaps matching TRBD1 (5 bases). CDR1 is SQVTM and CDR2 is ANQGSEA in the germline V gene. V lost 6 bases, J lost 2 bases, and 10 bases lay in between. The CDR3 spans 13 residues. CDR3: CSVSRDTNEKLFF. CDR3 in DNA: TGCAGCGTCAGCCGGGACACTAATGAAAAACTGTTTTTT.

This clonotype was picked up a small number of times. The chain joins TRBV6-2 or TRBV6-3 to TRBJ2-1; the D gene could be TRBD1 or TRBD2 (6 bases each). CDR3 size: 13 residues. Germline-derived CDR1 and CDR2 are MNHEY and SVGEGT. Trimming took off 0 bases at V and 9 bases at J, with 9 bases between the two ends. The CDR3 DNA reads as TGTGCCAGCAGTTACTCCGGAGGGGGTGAGCAGTTCTTC. This translates into CASSYSGGGEQFF.

This clonotype was counted a few times. The chain is built from TRBV27 and TRBJ2-3; D gene ambiguous. The CDR3 totals 13 residues. Per the germline V gene, CDR1 is MNHEY and CDR2 is SMNVEV (reference sequence). The V gene lost 6 bases and the J gene lost 1 base, with 8 bases spanning the gap. The CDR3 reads CASRVWGTDTQYF. The CDR3 region has the DNA TGTGCCAGCAGGGTTTGGGGCACAGATACGCAGTATTTT.

In this sample, this clonotype turned up a few times. The chain is built from TRBV19 and TRBJ2-6, with a tentative D call TRBD1 (5 bases). This CDR3 has 16 residues. Germline V CDR1 and CDR2: LNHDA, SQIVND (reference sequence). V dropped 6 bases and J dropped 0 bases, with 12 bases sitting between them. CDR3 residues: CASRRLGLSGANVLTF. CDR3 nucleotides: TGTGCCAGTAGGAGACTGGGGCTCTCTGGGGCCAACGTCCTGACTTTC.

Ten or more counts support this clonotype. The chain is built from TRBV30 and TRBJ1-6; D is unclear. Trimming stripped 0 bases from V and 9 bases from J, with 9 bases between. Germline CDR1 is GTSNPN and CDR2 is SVGIG (reference sequence). This CDR3 contains 13 residues. CDR3 residues: CAWSVLGGSPLHF. CDR3 in DNA: TGTGCCTGGAGTGTACTGGGAGGTTCACCCCTCCACTTT.